The present TCR beta chain was sequenced within a study of cytomegalovirus exposure and HLA in healthy donors. The CDR3 has 8 residues. Germline V gene sequence: CDR1 SQVTM, CDR2 ANQGSEA. The ends were cut back, 6 bases at V and 6 bases at J, with 2 bases in the middle. Both 60 Vbeta primers and 13 Jbeta primers went into the PCR. The table came from immunoSEQ multiplex PCR; TCRdb's copy has only in-frame clones and leaves some out. This table has about 77,000 clones, 60% to 85% appearing once. Concerning this clone: Antigen unknown.

Broader study findings: Among CMV-associated TCR beta chains, most appeared HLA-restricted in a later analysis. The CMV antigen specificity of a few CMV-associated chains was confirmed through in vitro analysis. CMV serostatus alone was available as immune exposure information. Being productive about 90% or about 30% of the time was typical of most TCR beta V segments in an earlier analysis.

The chain recombines TRBV29-1 with TRBJ1-2; no reliable D call. Sequencing used PBMCs. This receptor was obtained from a man in his forties in good health and CMV-seronegative. CDR3 protein: CSVDGYTF. DNA for the CDR3: TGCAGCGTCGATGGCTACACCTTC.